The 32 T cell receptor beta chains below were found in one sample sequenced in a study of blood T cells in healthy people across ages. PCR was performed a second time for about 7 to 12 cycles using a sample-barcoded 5' primer and a J-beta primer mix. Using its own MiXCR run on the 5' RACE reads, TCRdb lists one record per CDR3 protein. The sample contains roughly 2 million distinct CDR3 sequences, about 50% of which appear only once. The sequenced material came from blood. The receptors stem from a woman in her 40s in good health.

This rearrangement joins TRBV7-2 to TRBJ2-1, with 14 bases matching TRBD2. The J segment lost 8 bases and the V segment lost 5 bases, leaving 5 bases of the junction unmatched. Germline-derived CDR1 and CDR2 are SGHTA and FQGNSA. The CDR3 spans 15 residues. The CDR3 protein is CASSQTSGGADEQFF. The CDR3 DNA reads TGTGCCAGCAGCCAGACTAGCGGGGGGGCTGATGAGCAGTTCTTC.

The V and J genes are TRBV7-9 and TRBJ1-6; 7 nucleotides align to TRBD1. The CDR3 extends over 15 amino acids. Trimming at V came to 3 bases and at J to 7 bases, leaving 6 bases not matched to a gene. The V gene's germline CDR1 is SEHNR and CDR2 FQNEAQ (reference sequence). The CDR3 DNA follows: TGTGCCAGCAGCTTTTGGACAGGCAGGAATTCACCCCTCCACTTT. Amino acids: CASSFWTGRNSPLHF.

The gene calls are TRBV9 and TRBJ2-1; 9 bases line up with TRBD1. Germline loops: CDR1 SGDLS, CDR2 YYNGEE. Trimming at V came to 3 bases and at J to 6 bases, leaving 10 bases not matched to a gene. The CDR3 contains 16 residues. CDR3 DNA: TGTGCCAGCAGCGAGCCCGGGACAGGGTTGGTCAATGAGCAGTTCTTC. Amino acids: CASSEPGTGLVNEQFF.

The rearrangement uses TRBV6-1 and TRBJ2-4, with 11 bases aligning to TRBD2. The end of the DNA aligns better with TRBJ2-5, so the J call may be wrong. This CDR3 is 17 amino acids long. CDR1 is MNHNS and CDR2 is SASEGT in the germline V gene. In DNA, the CDR3 is TGTGCCAGCAGTGCGAGGCTAGCGGGGGGCTTAGGAGAGACCCAGTACTTC. Protein product: CASSARLAGGLGETQYF.

This clonotype was observed a handful of times. J is TRBJ1-2 and V is TRBV29-1; D not resolved. This CDR3 comprises 11 residues. Looked up from germline, CDR1 is SQVTM and CDR2 is ANQGSEA. V shed 3 bases and J shed 8 bases, with 10 bases lying between them. This chain's CDR3 is CSVEGPRGYTF. The DNA of the CDR3 is TGCAGCGTTGAGGGCCCACGGGGCTACACCTTC.

The chain has TRBV5-6 and TRBJ2-7; 7 bases fit TRBD1. Germline CDR1 and CDR2: SGHDT and YYEEEE. CDR3 length: 15 residues. V lost 5 bases and J lost 0; bases outside the gene matches: 8. The CDR3 sequence: CASRAAGGYSYEQYF. The DNA of the CDR3 is TGTGCCAGCAGGGCGGCAGGGGGTTACTCCTACGAGCAGTACTTC.

This clonotype was counted a few times. The gene calls are TRBV4-3 and TRBJ2-7; 7 positions agree with TRBD1. Per germline, CDR1 LGHNA and CDR2 YSLEER. This CDR3 has 15 amino acids. Losses at the gene ends were 5 bases for V and 1 base for J; bases not matched to a gene: 8. The CDR3 is CASSDKTGKSYEQYF. The CDR3, as DNA: TGCGCCAGCAGCGACAAGACAGGGAAATCCTACGAGCAGTACTTC.

This clonotype was found a few times. The rearrangement uses TRBV4-2 and TRBJ2-5; a weak D match, TRBD2 (6 bases). This CDR3 is built from 15 residues. Looked up from germline, CDR1 is LGHNA and CDR2 is YNFKEQ. Trimming removed 1 base from V and 10 bases from J, with 19 bases in between. CDR3: CASSQVSRERDGQYF. The CDR3 DNA is TGTGCCAGCAGCCAAGTGAGCCGGGAGCGCGATGGCCAGTACTTC.

This clonotype came up many times. One end of the junction varies from germline; a read error may be responsible. The gene calls are TRBV5-1 and TRBJ2-3, with a tentative D call TRBD2 (6 bases). From germline, CDR1 is SGHRS and CDR2 YFSETQ. The CDR3 length is 15 residues. CDR3 bases: TGTGCCAGCAGTTTAGCCGGGACTAGCACAGATACGCAGTATTTT. Translated: CASSLAGTSTDTQYF.

This clonotype was seen a few times. The chain couples TRBV12-3 or TRBV12-4 to TRBJ1-5, with 9 nucleotides matching TRBD1. The CDR3 runs 15 residues. After removal of 4 bases from V and 4 bases from J, the junction contained 5 bases not matched to a gene. CDR3 DNA: TGTGCCAGCAGTTCCCCGGGACAGGGTAATCAGCCCCAGCATTTT. Encoded protein: CASSSPGQGNQPQHF.

The J gene is TRBJ2-5, the V gene TRBV7-2, with a possible D match to TRBD1 (6 bases). Germline-derived CDR1 and CDR2 are SGHTA and FQGNSA. CDR3 length equals 17 residues. Trimming took off 0 bases at V and 0 bases at J, with 14 bases between the two ends. In DNA, the CDR3 is TGTGCCAGCAGCTTAGCCCCCGGGGCAGGGGACCAAGAGACCCAGTACTTC. Translation: CASSLAPGAGDQETQYF.

There are a few counts of this clonotype. This sequence joins TRBV7-2 and TRBJ2-5, with no clear D. There are 12 residues in the CDR3. Germline V lookup: CDR1 SGHTA, CDR2 FQGNSA. Trimming cost V 7 bases and J 0 bases, with 6 bases left between them. The chain's CDR3 is CASTMYQETQYF. As DNA, the CDR3 is TGTGCCAGCACCATGTACCAAGAGACCCAGTACTTC.

This clonotype has only one observation. The CDR3 loop is CAISPLTGTNGYTF. The DNA of the CDR3 is TGTGCCATCAGCCCTCTCACAGGAACCAATGGCTACACCTTC. The rearrangement uses TRBV10-3 and TRBJ1-2; possibly TRBD1 for D (5 bases). The CDR3 is 14 amino acids. The V end was cut by 6 bases, the J end by 6 bases, with 17 bases between. Germline V lookup: CDR1 ENHRY, CDR2 SYGVKD.

This rearrangement joins TRBV5-1 to TRBJ2-2; D remains ambiguous. The V end lost 2 bases, the J end lost 9 bases, and 11 bases lay between the germline ends. The CDR3 is 13 amino acids. Germline V gene data show CDR1 as SGHRS and CDR2 as YFSETQ. The CDR3 DNA reads TGCGCCAGCAGCTTAGGCAGAACGAGGGAGCTGTTTTTT. Translation: CASSLGRTRELFF.

In this sample, this clonotype turned up many times. This sequence joins TRBV24-1 and TRBJ2-1, with 7 bases that match TRBD1. Germline V gene data show CDR1 as KGHDR and CDR2 as SFDVKD. This CDR3 comprises 15 residues. The junction had 9 bases not matched to a gene; V was cut back by 6 bases and J by 5 bases. CDR3 amino acids: CATSQTGTANNEQFF. Written as DNA, the CDR3 is TGTGCCACCAGTCAGACCGGGACAGCAAACAATGAGCAGTTCTTC.

Notes on this clonotype: Mismatch with germline at one junction end may stem from a read error. This chain links TRBV7-6 with TRBJ2-1, with 11 nucleotides matching TRBD2. Germline V gene sequence: CDR1 SGHVS, CDR2 FNYEAQ. CDR3 length: 13 residues. CDR3 sequence reads: CASTLAGGGERFF. The CDR3 nucleotides read TGTGCCAGCACCTTAGCGGGGGGGGGAGAGCGGTTCTTC.

The J gene is TRBJ2-3, the V gene TRBV25-1; no firm D call. Germline CDR1 reads MGHDK; CDR2 reads SYGVNS. V was trimmed by 10 bases and J by 6 bases, leaving 11 bases between them. The CDR3 runs 11 residues. CDR3 coding DNA: TGTGCCACGACCCTCGGGGATACGCAGTATTTT. This codes for CATTLGDTQYF.

There are a few counts of this clonotype. The rearrangement uses TRBV7-6 and TRBJ2-4; 8 positions agree with TRBD1. J was trimmed by 2 bases and V by 1 base; bases with no gene match: 4. From germline, CDR1 is SGHVS and CDR2 FNYEAQ. The CDR3 runs to 16 residues. The CDR3 sequence: CASSLGRGPTKNIQYF. The CDR3 coding sequence is TGTGCCAGCAGCTTAGGCAGGGGGCCAACCAAAAACATTCAGTACTTC.

J is TRBJ2-6 and V is TRBV5-1, with 7 bases identical to TRBD1. The ends lost 3 bases at V and 0 bases at J; junction bases unmatched: 12. Germline loops: CDR1 SGHRS, CDR2 YFSETQ. This CDR3 spans 19 amino acids. CDR3 amino acids: CASSSQTGTALSGANVLTF. The CDR3 nucleotides are TGCGCCAGCAGCTCTCAAACCGGGACAGCGCTCTCTGGGGCCAACGTCCTGACTTTC.

The V and J genes are TRBV20-1 and TRBJ1-1; D is unclear. The CDR3 length is 11 residues. Trimming shortened V by 5 bases and J by 1 base, and 5 bases separated the two germline ends. Germline V lookup: CDR1 DFQATT, CDR2 SNEGSKA (reference sequence). CDR3 DNA: TGCAGTGCTTATGGGAACACTGAAGCTTTCTTT. Its protein is CSAYGNTEAFF.

This clonotype was observed a handful of times. The chain links TRBV7-9 to TRBJ2-7, with no clear D. Germline V gene sequence: CDR1 SEHNR, CDR2 FQNEAQ (reference sequence). Between the trimmed V and J ends, which lost 5 bases and 0 bases, there was a span of 8 bases. This CDR3 has 13 amino acids. CDR3 loop: CASSDQRSYEQYF. DNA of the CDR3: TGTGCCAGCAGCGACCAACGCTCCTACGAGCAGTACTTC.

DNA for the CDR3: TGTGCCAGCAGCGCCTTACTCCAGGGCAATGAGCAGTTCTTC. Translation: CASSALLQGNEQFF. V is TRBV7-2 and J is TRBJ2-1, with D perhaps matching TRBD1 (5 bases). This CDR3 region has 14 residues. The germline gives CDR1 SGHTA, CDR2 FQGNSA. V was cut by 5 bases and J by 6 bases, with 14 bases left in between.

This chain uses TRBV24-1 with TRBJ2-1, with 9 bases matching TRBD1. CDR1 is KGHDR, CDR2 SFDVKD, per germline. Trimming cost V 2 bases and J 6 bases; bases outside gene matches: 10. The CDR3 contains 17 residues. CDR3 protein: CATSDSGQGFGFNEQFF. The CDR3 nucleotides read TGTGCCACCAGTGATTCTGGACAGGGGTTTGGGTTCAATGAGCAGTTCTTC.

The CDR3 is CASSYVPTSGGPEQYF. The CDR3 nucleotides are TGTGCCAGCAGTTACGTCCCGACTAGCGGGGGCCCCGAGCAGTACTTC. The V gene is TRBV6-6, the J gene TRBJ2-7; 12 nucleotides match TRBD2. Germline values: CDR1 MNHNY, CDR2 SVGAGI (reference sequence). CDR3 length equals 16 residues. V dropped 2 bases and J dropped 6; count of bases not matched to a gene: 8.

The chain is built from TRBV20-1 and TRBJ2-1; 14 bases line up with TRBD2. Per the germline V gene, CDR1 is DFQATT and CDR2 is SNEGSKA (reference sequence). The ends lost 3 bases at V and 15 bases at J; junction bases unmatched: 16. The CDR3 is made up of 16 amino acids. As DNA, the CDR3 is TGCAGTGCTAGGGGGTCGGGACTAGCGGGGGTATCGGTTCGGTTCTTC. Translating it yields CSARGSGLAGVSVRFF.

This clonotype was observed a handful of times. The J gene is TRBJ2-1, the V gene TRBV6-2 or TRBV6-3, with 16 positions matching TRBD2. V lost 5 bases, J lost 6 bases, and 13 bases stayed unmatched. CDR3 length: 19 residues. In germline, CDR1 is MNHEY, CDR2 SVGEGT. The CDR3 bases are TGTGCCAGCAGTCAACCGGGACTAGCGGGGGGGCAGGATATCAATGAGCAGTTCTTC. Its translation is CASSQPGLAGGQDINEQFF.

As concerns this clonotype: Compared with germline, one end of the junction differs, possibly owing to a read error. J is TRBJ1-2 and V is TRBV9; D perhaps matches TRBD1 (6 bases). The CDR3 contains 15 residues. In germline, CDR1 is SGDLS, CDR2 YYNGEE. The CDR3 region is CASDPGDRSSHGFTF. CDR3 DNA: TGTGCCAGTGACCCAGGGGACCGAAGTAGCCATGGCTTCACCTTC.

The rearrangement links TRBV7-8 to TRBJ2-5, with 8 bases identical to TRBD2. Germline V gene sequence: CDR1 SGHVS, CDR2 FQNEAQ. The CDR3 covers 15 residues. Germline trimming cut 5 bases from V and 2 bases from J; bases unmatched to any gene: 7. The CDR3 is CASSPVTSGQETQYF. The DNA of the CDR3 is TGTGCCAGCAGCCCAGTAACTAGCGGACAAGAGACCCAGTACTTC.

This clonotype occurred a few times. This sequence joins TRBV29-1 and TRBJ1-2; no definite D call. CDR3 size: 9 residues. Trimming removed 5 bases from V and 8 bases from J, with 6 bases in between. The germline V gene encodes CDR1 SQVTM and CDR2 ANQGSEA. Here the CDR3 reads CSVLSGYTF. CDR3 nucleotide sequence: TGCAGCGTTTTATCGGGCTACACCTTC.

This clonotype was seen only a few times. The V gene is TRBV29-1, the J gene TRBJ2-7; tentatively, D is TRBD1 (6 bases). Trimming shortened V by 0 bases and J by 4 bases, and 16 bases separated the two germline ends. Germline lookup yields CDR1 SQVTM and CDR2 ANQGSEA. The CDR3 sequence is 15 residues long. CDR3 sequence: CSVEDSGTQKYEQYF. The CDR3 DNA reads TGCAGCGTTGAAGACTCCGGGACACAGAAATACGAGCAGTACTTC.

The genes are TRBV9 and TRBJ2-7; D could derive from TRBD1 or TRBD2 (5 bases each). In germline, CDR1 is SGDLS, CDR2 YYNGEE. Trimming left V 2 bases short and J 0 bases short, with 12 bases between. The CDR3 loop spans 15 amino acids. The CDR3 DNA sequence: TGTGCCAGCAGCGTCGCATCGGGACCCTCCTACGAGCAGTACTTC. It yields the protein CASSVASGPSYEQYF.

This clonotype was counted many times. CDR3 bases: TGCGCCAGCAGCCCAAGGCGATCCTACGAGCAGTACTTC. This gives the protein CASSPRRSYEQYF. The chain has TRBV4-1 and TRBJ2-7; D ambiguous. Deletions cut 4 bases from V and 1 base from J, with 8 bases between. The CDR3 consists of 13 residues. CDR1 is MGHRA and CDR2 is YSYEKL in the germline V gene.